A single sample is the source of the 32 T cell receptor beta chains below, sequenced in a study of T-cell reconstitution after alpha-beta-depleted transplantation in children. Construction of the TCRbeta library involved unique molecular identifiers. TCRdb re-called the PCR reads with MiXCR, one entry per CDR3 protein. The top ten hold just over 40% of the sample, which has hundreds of thousands of distinct CDR3 sequences, roughly 15% seen once. The starting material was PBMCs, mostly from graft donor cells, obtained 360 days after TCRalphabeta/CD19-depleted stem cell transplant. Source of these receptors: a male patient aged 2-15 years who had a stem cell transplant for acute lymphoblastic leukemia, so the T cells may come from the graft donor.

This clonotype appeared many times. V usage is TRBV28 and J usage is TRBJ1-5; TRBD1 matches at 9 bases. J gave up 14 bases and V 4 bases, and 6 bases lay outside the gene matches. This CDR3 is 12 amino acids long. Per germline, CDR1 MDHEN and CDR2 SYDVKM. CDR3 amino acids: CASSSGQGNKHF. The CDR3 DNA reads TGTGCCAGCAGTTCGGGACAGGGAAACAAGCATTTT.

V and J are TRBV3-1 and TRBJ1-6; 7 nucleotides line up with TRBD1. The CDR3 length is 15 residues. After removal of 2 bases from V and 5 bases from J, the junction contained 3 bases not matched to a gene. CDR1 is LGHDT and CDR2 is YNNKEL in the germline V gene (reference sequence). For the CDR3, the DNA is TGTGCCAGCAGCCAAACAGGGACAGATAATTCACCCCTCCACTTT. Residues: CASSQTGTDNSPLHF.

The J gene is TRBJ2-5, the V gene TRBV2; 13 nucleotides line up with TRBD2. This CDR3 contains 14 residues. Germline V gene data show CDR1 as SNHLY and CDR2 as FYNNEI. The V gene end was trimmed by 7 bases and the J gene end by 3 bases; junction bases not matched to a gene: 2. In DNA, the CDR3 is TGTGCCAGCACCGGACTAGCGGGAGAAGAGACCCAGTACTTC. Its protein is CASTGLAGEETQYF.

CDR3 protein: CASSLDIGLRTEAFF. The CDR3 nucleotides read TGTGCCAGCAGCTTGGATATCGGGCTGCGCACTGAAGCTTTCTTT. The chain couples TRBV5-5 to TRBJ1-1; D unresolved. Germline CDR1 SGHKS, CDR2 YYEKEE (reference sequence). V was shortened by 0 bases and J by 4 bases, with 13 bases between the two germline ends. CDR3 size: 15 residues.

This clonotype was observed a handful of times. The chain links TRBV10-3 to TRBJ2-3; a weak D match, TRBD2 (6 bases). Trimming took off 10 bases at V and 0 bases at J, with 14 bases between the two ends. This CDR3 has 14 residues. Germline loops: CDR1 ENHRY, CDR2 SYGVKD. Written as DNA, the CDR3 is TGTGCCACCTCACGGGGGTCTAGCACAGATACGCAGTATTTT. Protein sequence: CATSRGSSTDTQYF.

The rearrangement joins TRBV7-8 to TRBJ2-5; no clear D gene. Germline CDR1 and CDR2: SGHVS and FQNEAQ. The CDR3 is made up of 15 amino acids. Deletions cut 4 bases from V and 3 bases from J, with 15 bases between. The CDR3 DNA follows: TGTGCCAGCAGCTCTATTGAGGACGTTGAAGAGACCCAGTACTTC. Protein product: CASSSIEDVEETQYF. The variable domain in full, completed from reference TRBV7-8 and TRBJ2-5, reads GAGVSQSPRYKVAKRGQDVALRCDPISGHVSLFWYQQALGQGPEFLTYFQNEAQLDKSGLPSDRFFAERPEGSVSTLKIQRTQQEDSAVYLCASSSIEDVEETQYFGPGTRLLVL.

The chain is built from TRBV5-1 and TRBJ2-3; D ambiguous. This CDR3 comprises 12 residues. With 3 bases removed from V and 6 bases from J, the gap between germline ends came to 8 bases. Germline lookup yields CDR1 SGHRS and CDR2 YFSETQ. CDR3 coding DNA: TGCGCCAGCAGCTCGAGGCGGGATACGCAGTATTTT. It is translated as CASSSRRDTQYF.

This clonotype was seen a handful of times. The chain recombines TRBV29-1 with TRBJ2-3; D is perhaps TRBD1 (6 bases). The CDR3 extends over 14 amino acids. Germline-derived CDR1 and CDR2 are SQVTM and ANQGSEA. Deletions cut 6 bases from V and 1 base from J, with 14 bases between. The chain's CDR3 is CSVGHRVRTDTQYF. CDR3 bases: TGCAGCGTGGGGCACAGGGTTCGCACAGATACGCAGTATTTT.

This clonotype has a handful of counts. The chain uses TRBV20-1 and TRBJ2-3; D may be TRBD2 (5 bases). The V end lost 3 bases, the J end lost 2 bases, and 12 bases lay between the germline ends. Germline V gene data show CDR1 as DFQATT and CDR2 as SNEGSKA (reference sequence). The length of the CDR3 is 14 residues. The CDR3 region has the DNA TGCAGTGCTAGCCCGCGGGCCCCCACAGATACGCAGTATTTT. It specifies CSASPRAPTDTQYF.

This clonotype was observed a few times. This chain connects TRBV28 to TRBJ2-4, with D perhaps matching TRBD1 or TRBD2 (7 bases each). V shed 3 bases and J shed 6 bases, with 15 bases lying between them. Germline CDR1 and CDR2: MDHEN and SYDVKM. The CDR3 totals 15 residues. This CDR3 reads CASSLGGGRPNIQYF. CDR3 DNA: TGTGCCAGCAGTTTGGGAGGGGGCCGCCCAAACATTCAGTACTTC.

This clonotype has a handful of counts. The chain joins TRBV12-3 or TRBV12-4 to TRBJ2-1; perhaps TRBD1 as D (6 bases). V lost 3 bases and J lost 0, with 21 bases in between. This CDR3 spans 19 amino acids. This CDR3 reads CASSLGRGGLKTSYNEQFF. CDR3 DNA sequence: TGTGCCAGCAGTTTGGGTCGAGGGGGTTTAAAAACCTCCTACAATGAGCAGTTCTTC.

V gene TRBV6-1 combines with J gene TRBJ1-5, with D possibly being TRBD1 (5 bases). This CDR3 contains 12 residues. Looked up from germline, CDR1 is MNHNS and CDR2 is SASEGT. Trimming cost V 8 bases and J 3 bases, with 8 bases left between them. The CDR3 DNA reads as TGTGCCAGCTCGGACATCAATCAGCCCCAGCATTTT. The encoded protein is CASSDINQPQHF.

The rearrangement joins TRBV6-1 to TRBJ2-4; 10 positions agree with TRBD1. In germline, CDR1 is MNHNS, CDR2 SASEGT. Trimming cost V 6 bases and J 3 bases; bases outside gene matches: 11. The CDR3 contains 17 residues. The CDR3 protein is CASSSSRDRGLKNIQYF. Written as DNA, the CDR3 is TGTGCCAGCAGCTCAAGCAGGGACAGGGGTCTCAAAAACATTCAGTACTTC.

The CDR3 DNA reads TGTGCCAGCAGTTCGGTCTCGTGGTCCGGGGATACGCAGTATTTT. The encoded protein is CASSSVSWSGDTQYF. V and J are TRBV12-3 or TRBV12-4 and TRBJ2-3; D uncertain. The CDR3 extends over 15 amino acids. V shed 4 bases and J shed 6 bases, with 17 bases lying between them.

The chain is built from TRBV14 and TRBJ2-2, with 9 bases aligning to TRBD1. The CDR3 sequence is 15 residues long. V shed 4 bases, J shed 10 bases, and the junction held 10 bases outside the gene matches. CDR1 and CDR2 from the germline V gene are SGHDN and FVKESK. The CDR3 loop reads CASSPRDRAPVELFF. The CDR3 nucleotides read TGTGCCAGCAGCCCCCGGGACAGGGCGCCGGTGGAGCTGTTTTTT.

This clonotype was recorded at least ten times. The chain links TRBV2 to TRBJ2-7; tentatively, D is TRBD1 or TRBD2 (5 bases each). V was trimmed by 4 bases and J by 1 base, leaving 14 bases between them. Per germline, CDR1 SNHLY and CDR2 FYNNEI. The CDR3 totals 15 residues. The CDR3 DNA follows: TGTGCCAGCAGTGGTCCGGGGCCGGGGTCCTACGAGCAGTACTTC. Its protein product is CASSGPGPGSYEQYF. Together with reference TRBV2 and TRBJ2-7, the CDR3 gives the full variable domain: EPEVTQTPSHQVTQMGQEVILRCVPISNHLYFYWYRQILGQKVEFLVSFYNNEISEKSEIFDDQFSVERPDGSNFTLKIRSTKLEDSAMYFCASSGPGPGSYEQYFGPGTRLTVT.

This clonotype turned up a few times. The chain carries TRBV7-3 and TRBJ2-6; D is uncertain. CDR3 length: 14 amino acids. Per germline, CDR1 SGHTA and CDR2 FQGTGA. V lost 3 bases and J lost 3, with 6 bases in between. As DNA, the CDR3 is TGTGCCAGCAGCTTCGGTGGTGGGGCCAACGTCCTGACTTTC. Translation gives CASSFGGGANVLTF.

This clonotype was counted only a few times. The chain combines TRBV14 with TRBJ1-2; D is undetermined. Germline loops: CDR1 SGHDN, CDR2 FVKESK. This CDR3 spans 15 amino acids. Trimming took 0 bases from V and 0 from J, leaving 8 bases between them. The chain's CDR3 is CASSQDRAPNYGYTF. The CDR3 DNA reads TGTGCCAGCAGCCAAGATCGTGCGCCTAACTATGGCTACACCTTC.

This clonotype was counted at least ten times. The chain couples TRBV3-1 to TRBJ2-1; D gene unclear. V was shortened by 3 bases and J by 7 bases, with 7 bases between the two germline ends. Germline V gene data show CDR1 as LGHDT and CDR2 as YNNKEL (reference sequence). The CDR3 length is 12 residues. For the CDR3, the DNA is TGTGCCAGCAGCCAGGAAGGAAATGAGCAGTTCTTC. Amino acid sequence: CASSQEGNEQFF.

The CDR3 DNA sequence: TGTGCCTGGAGTTACATGGGGGATCAGCCCCAGCATTTT. It translates to CAWSYMGDQPQHF. The rearrangement joins TRBV30 to TRBJ1-5; D may be TRBD1 (5 bases). V was shortened by 2 bases and J by 5 bases, with 10 bases between the two germline ends. Germline assignment: CDR1 GTSNPN and CDR2 SVGIG (reference sequence). This CDR3 spans 13 amino acids.

The chain joins TRBV5-6 to TRBJ2-7, with a tentative D call TRBD1 (5 bases). The CDR3 runs 13 residues. The germline V gene encodes CDR1 SGHDT and CDR2 YYEEEE. Trimming removed 4 bases at V and 0 bases at J, with 8 bases between. The CDR3 bases are TGTGCCAGCAGCCCCAGGGCCTCCTACGAGCAGTACTTC. Translated: CASSPRASYEQYF.

The chain couples TRBV28 to TRBJ2-1; 9 bases are shared with TRBD2. Per germline, CDR1 MDHEN and CDR2 SYDVKM. J gave up 6 bases and V 3 bases, and 3 bases lay outside the gene matches. The CDR3 loop spans 14 amino acids. The CDR3 DNA follows: TGTGCCAGCAGTTTGCTAGCGGGACGCAATGAGCAGTTCTTC. Translating it yields CASSLLAGRNEQFF. Complete variable domain (other parts from reference TRBV28 and TRBJ2-1): DVKVTQSSRYLVKRTGEKVFLECVQDMDHENMFWYRQDPGLGLRLIYFSYDVKMKEKGDIPEGYSVSREKKERFSLILESASTNQTSMYLCASSLLAGRNEQFFGPGTRLTVL.

This clonotype occurred a few times. The genes are TRBV20-1 and TRBJ1-1; D is possibly TRBD1 (6 bases). CDR1 DFQATT and CDR2 SNEGSKA come from the germline V gene (reference sequence). CDR3 size: 14 residues. The germline V and J ends were trimmed by 2 bases and 0 bases, with 10 bases remaining between them. The CDR3: CSARRRGVNTEAFF. DNA of the CDR3: TGCAGTGCTAGAAGAAGGGGGGTGAACACTGAAGCTTTCTTT.

This clonotype was counted at least ten times. The chain is built from TRBV29-1 and TRBJ2-3; TRBD2 matches at 7 bases. V trimming: 2 bases; J trimming: 8 bases; junction bases outside the gene matches: 7. The germline V gene encodes CDR1 SQVTM and CDR2 ANQGSEA. The CDR3 contains 13 residues. Here the CDR3 DNA reads TGCAGCGTTGAATGGCGGGAGCGAGGTACGCAGTATTTT. Its translation is CSVEWRERGTQYF.

In its sample, this clonotype was seen a few times. The chain recombines TRBV11-2 with TRBJ2-5, with 9 nucleotides matching TRBD1. Germline V gene lookup returns CDR1 SGHAT and CDR2 FQNNGV. The CDR3 loop spans 16 amino acids. Unmatched junction bases numbered 7, after V lost 0 bases and J lost 5 bases. The CDR3 bases are TGTGCCAGCAGCTTAGATTTGGCACAGGGGGCGGAGACCCAGTACTTC. This gives the protein CASSLDLAQGAETQYF.

This clonotype has more than one count but fewer than ten. The genes are TRBV6-6 and TRBJ2-1; D call uncertain. V was pared by 5 bases and J by 4 bases, with 9 bases between. CDR3 length: 13 amino acids. Looked up from germline, CDR1 is MNHNY and CDR2 is SVGAGI (reference sequence). The CDR3 region has the DNA TGTGCCAGCAGTGCACGTCGGTACAATGAGCAGTTCTTC. Its protein product is CASSARRYNEQFF.

This clonotype has a handful of counts. The genes are TRBV10-3 and TRBJ1-4; TRBD1 is a possible D gene (5 bases). Trimming left V 0 bases short and J 6 bases short, with 11 bases between. The length of the CDR3 is 15 residues. Germline assignment: CDR1 ENHRY and CDR2 SYGVKD. This CDR3 is CAISESGREDEKLFF. In DNA, the CDR3 is TGTGCCATCAGTGAGTCGGGCAGGGAGGATGAAAAACTGTTTTTT.

The J gene is TRBJ1-5, the V gene TRBV7-2; 7 bases fit TRBD1. The germline V gene encodes CDR1 SGHTA and CDR2 FQGNSA. CDR3 length: 15 residues. The V segment lost 5 bases and the J segment 4 bases; nucleotides outside the gene matches: 8. The CDR3 reads CASSLRTGTNQPQHF. CDR3 bases: TGTGCCAGCAGCCTCCGGACAGGAACTAATCAGCCCCAGCATTTT.

V gene TRBV28 combines with J gene TRBJ1-5, with TRBD1 matching over 8 bases. Trimming removed 8 bases from V and 5 bases from J; junction bases left unmatched: 5. Per germline, CDR1 MDHEN and CDR2 SYDVKM. The CDR3 sequence is 13 residues long. CDR3 sequence: CASGQGAYQPQHF. The CDR3 DNA is TGTGCCAGCGGGCAGGGGGCGTATCAGCCCCAGCATTTT.

This clonotype was seen a few times. The chain recombines TRBV6-2 or TRBV6-3 with TRBJ2-4; possible D gene TRBD2, 6 bases. V was clipped by 6 bases and J by 5 bases, with 26 bases between them. CDR3 length: 18 amino acids. Per germline, CDR1 MNHEY and CDR2 SVGEGT. CDR3 nucleotides: TGTGCCAGCAGCTCAGGACTGGAGGGTGGTGTTGGGGAAAACATTCAGTACTTC. This gives the protein CASSSGLEGGVGENIQYF.

This clonotype was observed a handful of times. This sequence joins TRBV2 and TRBJ1-5, with D perhaps TRBD1 (6 bases). CDR3 size: 13 residues. Germline CDR1 reads SNHLY; CDR2 reads FYNNEI. With 5 bases removed from V and 7 bases from J, the gap between germline ends came to 12 bases. As DNA, the CDR3 is TGTGCCAGCAGTAACAGGGTCGGGCAGCCCCAGCATTTT. The encoded protein is CASSNRVGQPQHF.

The rearrangement joins TRBV7-2 to TRBJ2-7, with TRBD1 matching over 7 bases. Losses at the gene ends were 5 bases for V and 5 bases for J; bases not matched to a gene: 6. CDR3 length: 13 residues. Germline assignment: CDR1 SGHTA and CDR2 FQGNSA. CDR3 DNA: TGTGCCAGCAGCCCCAGGGACAGAAACGAGCAGTACTTC. It specifies CASSPRDRNEQYF.